This section outlines one T cell receptor beta chain sequence together with its context. In the original workflow: Reference gene primer amplification gave nucleated cell count estimates. Only in-frame clones appear in the TCRdb table, and some are missing; sequencing was by immunoSEQ multiplex PCR. Clone size and V and J calls were adopted from that table, with D and trimming inferred from the DNA. The sample yields some 45,000 clones, approximately 80% seen once. The data stem from a study of blood T cell repertoires in COVID-19. Study overall: Samples of COVID-19 (acute and convalescent) were obtained from the United States, Italy and Spain. PBMCs, B-cell-depleted T cells, or T cells were the source of the cDNA or gDNA that made up the material.

Germline CDR1 WSHSY, CDR2 SAAADI. Trimming cost V 8 bases and J 6 bases, with 8 bases left between them. The CDR3 extends over 11 amino acids. This clonotype was obtained from a man in his 70s with acute or convalescent COVID-19. V gene TRBV10-2 combines with J gene TRBJ1-5; no reliable D call. Specimen: peripheral blood. The CDR3 sequence: CASGEAQPQHF. The CDR3, as DNA: TGCGCCAGCGGGGAGGCTCAGCCCCAGCATTTT.